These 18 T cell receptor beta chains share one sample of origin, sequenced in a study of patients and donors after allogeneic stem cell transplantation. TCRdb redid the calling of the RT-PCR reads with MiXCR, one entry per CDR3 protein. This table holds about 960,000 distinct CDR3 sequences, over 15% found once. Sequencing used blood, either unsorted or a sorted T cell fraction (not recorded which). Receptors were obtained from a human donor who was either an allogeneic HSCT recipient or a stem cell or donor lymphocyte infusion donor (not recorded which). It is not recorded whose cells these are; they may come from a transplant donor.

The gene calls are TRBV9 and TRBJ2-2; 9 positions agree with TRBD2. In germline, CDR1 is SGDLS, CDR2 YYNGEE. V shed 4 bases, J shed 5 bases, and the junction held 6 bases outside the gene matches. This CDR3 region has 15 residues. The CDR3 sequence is CASSYRTSVTGELFF. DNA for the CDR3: TGTGCCAGCAGCTATCGGACTAGCGTAACCGGGGAGCTGTTTTTT.

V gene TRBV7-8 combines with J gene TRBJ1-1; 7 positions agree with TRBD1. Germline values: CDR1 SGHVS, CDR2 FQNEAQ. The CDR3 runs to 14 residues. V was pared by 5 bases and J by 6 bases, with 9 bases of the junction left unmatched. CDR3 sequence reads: CASSLGQPAAEAFF. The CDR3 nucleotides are TGTGCCAGCAGCCTGGGACAGCCGGCGGCTGAAGCTTTCTTT.

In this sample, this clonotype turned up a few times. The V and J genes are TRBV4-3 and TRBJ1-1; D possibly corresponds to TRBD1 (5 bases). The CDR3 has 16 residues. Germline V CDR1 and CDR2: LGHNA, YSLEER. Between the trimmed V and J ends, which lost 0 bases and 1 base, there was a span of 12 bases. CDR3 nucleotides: TGCGCCAGCAGCCAAGATCTGCCCGGGGGGAACACTGAAGCTTTCTTT. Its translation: CASSQDLPGGNTEAFF.

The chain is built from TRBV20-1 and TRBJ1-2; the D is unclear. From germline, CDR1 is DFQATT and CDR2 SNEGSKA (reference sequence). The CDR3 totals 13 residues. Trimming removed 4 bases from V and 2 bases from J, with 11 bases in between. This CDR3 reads CSAMTESNYGYTF. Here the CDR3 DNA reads TGCAGTGCTATGACTGAATCCAACTATGGCTACACCTTC.

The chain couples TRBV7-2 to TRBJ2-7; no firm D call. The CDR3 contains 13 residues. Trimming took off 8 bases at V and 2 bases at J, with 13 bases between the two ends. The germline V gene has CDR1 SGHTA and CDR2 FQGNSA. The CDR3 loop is CASQTQIAYEQYF. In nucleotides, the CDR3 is TGTGCCAGCCAGACCCAAATAGCCTACGAGCAGTACTTC.

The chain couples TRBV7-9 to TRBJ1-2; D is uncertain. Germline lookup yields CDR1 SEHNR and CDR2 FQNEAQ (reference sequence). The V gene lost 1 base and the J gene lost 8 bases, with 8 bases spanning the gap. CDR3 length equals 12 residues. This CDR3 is CASSLGSGGYTF. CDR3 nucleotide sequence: TGTGCCAGCAGCTTAGGCAGTGGCGGCTACACCTTC.

The CDR3: CASSQDRGLDTQYF. In nucleotides, the CDR3 is TGCGCCAGCAGCCAAGATCGGGGCTTAGATACGCAGTATTTT. This rearrangement joins TRBV4-3 to TRBJ2-3; D possibly uses TRBD1 or TRBD2 (5 bases each). The CDR3 has 14 amino acids. Trimming cost V 0 bases and J 5 bases, with 9 bases left between them. The V gene's germline CDR1 is LGHNA and CDR2 YSLEER.

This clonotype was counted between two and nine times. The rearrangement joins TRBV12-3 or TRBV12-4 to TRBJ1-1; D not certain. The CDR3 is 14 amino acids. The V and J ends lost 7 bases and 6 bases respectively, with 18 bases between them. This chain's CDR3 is CASTENLGSPEAFF. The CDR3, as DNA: TGTGCCAGCACCGAGAATTTAGGGTCCCCTGAAGCTTTCTTT.

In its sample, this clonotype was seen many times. The CDR3 sequence: CSPAVADTQYF. CDR3 coding DNA: TGCAGCCCTGCAGTAGCAGATACGCAGTATTTT. The chain is built from TRBV29-1 and TRBJ2-3; D gene unclear. The CDR3 totals 11 residues. Trimming left V 8 bases short and J 4 bases short, with 10 bases between. CDR1 and CDR2 from the germline V gene are SQVTM and ANQGSEA.

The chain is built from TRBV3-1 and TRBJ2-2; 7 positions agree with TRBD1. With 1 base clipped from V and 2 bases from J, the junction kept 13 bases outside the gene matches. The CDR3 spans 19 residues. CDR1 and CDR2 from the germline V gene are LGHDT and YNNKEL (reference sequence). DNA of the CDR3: TGTGCCAGCAGCCAAGGATATAGGAGGACAGGTTATAACACCGGGGAGCTGTTTTTT. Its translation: CASSQGYRRTGYNTGELFF.

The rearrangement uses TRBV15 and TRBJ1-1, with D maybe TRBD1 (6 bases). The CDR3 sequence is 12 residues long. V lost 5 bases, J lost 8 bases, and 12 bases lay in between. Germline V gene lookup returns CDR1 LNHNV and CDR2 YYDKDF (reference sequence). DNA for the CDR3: TGTGCCACCAGCCCCCGGGGGGCAGAAGCTTTCTTT. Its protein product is CATSPRGAEAFF.

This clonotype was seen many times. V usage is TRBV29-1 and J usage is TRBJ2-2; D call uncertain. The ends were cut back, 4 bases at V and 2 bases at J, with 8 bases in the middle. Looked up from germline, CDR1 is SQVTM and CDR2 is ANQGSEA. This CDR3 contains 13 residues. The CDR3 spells CSVGHINTGELFF. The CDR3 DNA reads TGCAGCGTTGGGCACATTAACACCGGGGAGCTGTTTTTT.

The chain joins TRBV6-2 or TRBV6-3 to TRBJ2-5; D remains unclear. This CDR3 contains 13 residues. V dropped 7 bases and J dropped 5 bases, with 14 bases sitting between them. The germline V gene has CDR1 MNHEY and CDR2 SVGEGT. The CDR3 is CASTLKLWETQYF. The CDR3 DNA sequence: TGTGCCAGCACCCTGAAACTATGGGAGACCCAGTACTTC.

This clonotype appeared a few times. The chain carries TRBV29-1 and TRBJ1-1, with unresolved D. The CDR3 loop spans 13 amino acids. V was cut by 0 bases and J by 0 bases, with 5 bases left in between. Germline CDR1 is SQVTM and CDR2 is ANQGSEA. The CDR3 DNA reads TGCAGCGTTGAAGATGCGGTGAACACTGAAGCTTTCTTT. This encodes CSVEDAVNTEAFF. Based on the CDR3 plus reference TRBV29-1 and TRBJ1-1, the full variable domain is SAVISQKPSRDICQRGTSLTIQCQVDSQVTMMFWYRQQPGQSLTLIATANQGSEATYESGFVIDKFPISRPNLTFSTLTVSNMSPEDSSIYLCSVEDAVNTEAFFGQGTRLTVV.

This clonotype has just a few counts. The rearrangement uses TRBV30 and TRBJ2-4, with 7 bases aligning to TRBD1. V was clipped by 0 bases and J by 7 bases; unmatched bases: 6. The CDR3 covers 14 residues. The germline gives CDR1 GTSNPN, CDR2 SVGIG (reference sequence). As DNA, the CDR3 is TGTGCCTGGAGTGTAGGGCAGGGGGACAACATTCAGTACTTC. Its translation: CAWSVGQGDNIQYF. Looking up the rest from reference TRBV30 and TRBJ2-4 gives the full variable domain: SQTIHQWPATLVQPVGSPLSLECTVEGTSNPNLYWYRQAAGRGLQLLFYSVGIGQISSEVPQNLSASRPQDRQFILSSKKLLLSDSGFYLCAWSVGQGDNIQYFGAGTRLSVL.

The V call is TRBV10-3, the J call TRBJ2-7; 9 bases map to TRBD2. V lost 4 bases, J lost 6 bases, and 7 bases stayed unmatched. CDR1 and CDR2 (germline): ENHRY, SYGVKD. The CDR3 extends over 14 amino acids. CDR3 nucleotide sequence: TGTGCCATCAGTGTGGCGGGAGGGTTTACCGAGCAGTACTTC. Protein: CAISVAGGFTEQYF.

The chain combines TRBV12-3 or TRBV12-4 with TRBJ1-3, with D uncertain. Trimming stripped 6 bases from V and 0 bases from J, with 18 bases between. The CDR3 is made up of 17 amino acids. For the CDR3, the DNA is TGTGCCAGCAGACGCCCCAGCCTCCGTGACTCTGGAAACACCATATATTTT. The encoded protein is CASRRPSLRDSGNTIYF.

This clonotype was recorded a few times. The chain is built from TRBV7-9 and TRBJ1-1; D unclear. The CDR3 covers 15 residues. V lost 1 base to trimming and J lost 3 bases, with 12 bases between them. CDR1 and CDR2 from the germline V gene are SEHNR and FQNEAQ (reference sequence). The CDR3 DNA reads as TGTGCCAGCAGCTTAGATAGGGATATGGACACTGAAGCTTTCTTT. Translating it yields CASSLDRDMDTEAFF. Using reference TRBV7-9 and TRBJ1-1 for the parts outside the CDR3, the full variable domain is DTGVSQNPRHKITKRGQNVTFRCDPISEHNRLYWYRQTLGQGPEFLTYFQNEAQLEKSRLLSDRFSAERPKGSFSTLEIQRTEQGDSAMYLCASSLDRDMDTEAFFGQGTRLTVV.